Listed below are T cell receptor beta chains from one sample, sequenced in a study of cytomegalovirus exposure and HLA in healthy donors. TCRdb keeps only in-frame clones here, not all; method: immunoSEQ multiplex PCR. The sample lists 150,000 to 200,000 clones, 70% to 90% occurring once. Specimen: PBMCs. The source is a man aged 18 to 30 in good health and CMV-seropositive. Each CDR3 is given with its conserved first and last residue. A D gene is named only where the DNA matches it firmly. Some rows mark clone size as missing; the rest say once, few, many or name a class of expanded clone.

v_call	d_call	j_call	clone_size	cdr3_aa	cdr3_nt
TRBV5-1	-	TRBJ1-1	-	CASSLYTGFTEAFF	TGCGCCAGCAGCTTATACACAGGGTTTACTGAAGCTTTCTTT
TRBV7-9	TRBD2	TRBJ2-3	few	CASRLTSGGGTDTQYF	TGTGCCAGCAGGTTGACTAGCGGGGGGGGCACAGATACGCAGTATTTT
TRBV2	TRBD2	TRBJ2-3	-	CASRELAGGGVDTQYF	TGTGCCAGCAGGGAACTAGCGGGGGGCGGGGTAGATACGCAGTATTTT
TRBV19	-	TRBJ2-5	-	CASSIMAGARETQYF	TGTGCCAGTAGTATCATGGCGGGGGCTCGAGAGACCCAGTACTTC
TRBV4-1	-	TRBJ2-1	-	CASSQVGGSEQFF	TGCGCCAGCAGCCAAGTGGGGGGTAGTGAGCAGTTCTTC
TRBV5-1	TRBD1	TRBJ2-1	-	CASHPGQGANEQFF	TGCGCCAGCCACCCGGGACAGGGGGCCAATGAGCAGTTCTTC
TRBV9	-	TRBJ2-3	-	CASSVEGRTDTQYF	TGTGCCAGCAGCGTAGAGGGGCGCACAGATACGCAGTATTTT
TRBV29-1	-	TRBJ1-5	few	CSVGSQPQHF	TGCAGCGTTGGGAGTCAGCCCCAGCATTTT
TRBV7-2	-	TRBJ2-7	few	CASSRRSGESSYEQYF	TGTGCCAGCAGCCGACGGAGTGGGGAGAGCTCCTACGAGCAGTACTTC
TRBV2	-	TRBJ1-5	-	CASRQVSNQPQHF	TGTGCCAGCAGACAGGTTAGCAATCAGCCCCAGCATTTT
TRBV5-1	TRBD1	TRBJ1-5	-	CASSPQTGDQPQHF	TGCGCCAGCAGCCCTCAGACAGGGGATCAGCCCCAGCATTTT
TRBV5-1	-	TRBJ2-7	-	CASSLVRSGYEQYF	TGCGCCAGCAGCTTGGTTAGGTCGGGCTACGAGCAGTACTTC
TRBV7-8	-	TRBJ1-4	few	CASSPAAVRGEKLFF	TGTGCCAGCAGCCCTGCGGCAGTGCGGGGTGAAAAACTGTTTTTT
TRBV29-1	-	TRBJ1-1	-	CSVGQSEAFF	TGCAGCGTTGGACAGTCTGAAGCTTTCTTT
TRBV27	-	TRBJ2-1	-	CASSSLREYYNEQFF	TGTGCCAGCAGTTCGCTCCGGGAGTACTACAATGAGCAGTTCTTC
TRBV7-2	-	TRBJ1-2	-	CASSLGQSSRTF	TGTGCCAGCAGCTTAGGGCAGTCGTCTCGCACCTTC
TRBV9	TRBD2	TRBJ2-3	-	CASSVSSGGGGDTQYF	TGTGCCAGCAGCGTATCGAGCGGGGGGGGTGGGGATACGCAGTATTTT
TRBV25-1	TRBD1	TRBJ2-7	-	CASSGWDRAYYEQYF	TGTGCCAGCAGTGGATGGGACAGGGCGTACTACGAGCAGTACTTC
TRBV7-8	TRBD2	TRBJ2-5	-	CASSSPAGTQETQYF	TGTGCCAGCAGCTCTCCAGCGGGGACCCAAGAGACCCAGTACTTC
TRBV9	-	TRBJ2-7	-	CASSVGAGDVYEQYF	TGTGCCAGCAGCGTAGGGGCAGGGGATGTCTACGAGCAGTACTTC
TRBV5-1	TRBD1	TRBJ1-1	few	CASSLTGGLNTEAFF	TGCGCCAGCAGCTTGACAGGGGGTTTGAACACTGAAGCTTTCTTT
TRBV4-2	-	TRBJ2-1	-	CASSQEGGSSYNEQFF	TGTGCCAGCAGTCAAGAGGGGGGGAGCTCCTACAATGAGCAGTTCTTC
TRBV5-1	TRBD2	TRBJ2-3	-	CASNLFLAGGGTDTQYF	TGCGCCAGCAACTTGTTCCTAGCGGGGGGCGGCACAGATACGCAGTATTTT
TRBV27	-	TRBJ1-3	once	CASSLRGLGNTIYF	TGTGCCAGCAGTTTGCGGGGGCTCGGAAACACCATATATTTT
TRBV7-6	-	TRBJ1-4	-	CASSFGLSNEKLFF	TGTGCCAGCAGCTTCGGGTTGAGTAATGAAAAACTGTTTTTT
TRBV4-3	-	TRBJ2-5	-	CASSLGVLKGGETQYF	TGCGCCAGCAGCCTAGGGGTCCTTAAGGGAGGAGAGACCCAGTACTTC
TRBV7-6	-	TRBJ1-1	once	CASSLTPGAGNTEAFF	TGTGCCAGCAGCTTAACCCCAGGGGCTGGGAACACTGAAGCTTTCTTT
TRBV9	TRBD2	TRBJ2-1	-	CASSVGGGAKNEQFF	TGTGCCAGCAGCGTTGGCGGGGGGGCTAAAAATGAGCAGTTCTTC
TRBV13	TRBD2	TRBJ2-7	few	CASSLRRLAGGKIGEQYF	TGTGCCAGCAGCTTAAGGCGGCTAGCGGGGGGAAAGATAGGCGAGCAGTACTTC
TRBV5-1	-	TRBJ1-4	few	CASSFGQPNEKLFF	TGCGCCAGCAGCTTTGGACAGCCTAATGAAAAACTGTTTTTT
TRBV7-8	-	TRBJ2-5	-	CASSLARTGRGETQYF	TGTGCCAGCAGCTTAGCGCGGACAGGGAGGGGAGAGACCCAGTACTTC
TRBV25-1	-	TRBJ2-2	once	CASSEGGYTGELFF	TGTGCCAGCAGTGAAGGGGGGTACACCGGGGAGCTGTTTTTT
TRBV2	-	TRBJ1-3	once	CASSEYLGNTIYF	TGTGCCAGCAGTGAATATCTAGGAAACACCATATATTTT
TRBV13	-	TRBJ2-3	-	CASSSPDRSTDTQYF	TGTGCCAGCAGCTCCCCGGACAGAAGCACAGATACGCAGTATTTT
TRBV18	-	TRBJ1-4	-	CASSPSTTGQGEKLFF	TGTGCCAGCTCACCATCGACCACGGGACAAGGCGAAAAACTGTTTTTT
TRBV2	-	TRBJ1-1	-	CASSDSVEAFF	TGTGCCAGCAGTGACTCCGTTGAAGCTTTCTTT
TRBV6-1	-	TRBJ2-2	-	CASTAREVITGELFF	TGTGCCAGCACCGCAAGGGAGGTTATTACCGGGGAGCTGTTTTTT
TRBV30	TRBD1	TRBJ1-6	-	CASTGQTNSPLHF	TGTGCCTCCACGGGACAGACGAATTCACCCCTCCACTTT
TRBV5-1	TRBD1	TRBJ2-1	-	CASSLTGDKNEQFF	TGCGCCAGCAGCTTGACAGGGGATAAGAATGAGCAGTTCTTC
TRBV6-1	TRBD1	TRBJ2-2	once	CASKRTGGTGELFF	TGTGCCAGCAAGCGGACAGGTGGAACCGGGGAGCTGTTTTTT
TRBV4-2	-	TRBJ1-5	-	CASTTTGVGNQPQHF	TGTGCCAGCACAACTACGGGAGTGGGCAATCAGCCCCAGCATTTT
TRBV2	TRBD1	TRBJ2-5	-	CATEPGQGAETQYF	TGTGCCACCGAACCTGGACAGGGGGCTGAGACCCAGTACTTC
TRBV2	-	TRBJ2-1	-	CASSLWVGRLNEQFF	TGTGCCAGCAGCCTCTGGGTTGGGAGGTTGAATGAGCAGTTCTTC
TRBV10-3	-	TRBJ2-2	-	CAISETGVLGGVSTGELFF	TGTGCCATCAGTGAAACAGGGGTGTTGGGGGGTGTGTCCACCGGGGAGCTGTTTTTT
TRBV19	TRBD1	TRBJ2-3	-	CASSARDRSTDTQYF	TGTGCCAGTAGTGCCCGGGACAGGAGCACAGATACGCAGTATTTT
TRBV2	-	TRBJ1-5	-	CASKGVGNDQPQHF	TGTGCCAGCAAAGGGGTCGGCAATGATCAGCCCCAGCATTTT
TRBV28	TRBD1	TRBJ1-1	few	CASSRDRGNTEAFF	TGTGCCAGCAGTCGGGACAGGGGGAACACTGAAGCTTTCTTT
TRBV27	TRBD1	TRBJ1-2	-	CASSPSGQGDGNYGYTF	TGTGCCAGCAGCCCTTCCGGACAGGGGGATGGTAACTATGGCTACACCTTC
TRBV4-1	-	TRBJ2-7	few	CASSQGLAYEQYF	TGCGCCAGCAGCCAAGGCCTAGCTTACGAGCAGTACTTC
TRBV10-2	-	TRBJ2-5	-	CASSDPGTGDETQYF	TGCGCCAGCAGTGACCCCGGGACGGGGGACGAGACCCAGTACTTC
TRBV7-3	TRBD2	TRBJ2-3	-	CASSLTLARGGPDTQYF	TGTGCCAGCAGCTTAACGTTGGCGCGGGGGGGCCCAGATACGCAGTATTTT
TRBV19	-	TRBJ1-5	-	CASSEGRGGQPQHF	TGTGCCAGTAGTGAAGGCAGGGGCGGTCAGCCCCAGCATTTT
TRBV18	-	TRBJ2-5	-	CASSQTGGQETQYF	TGTGCCAGCTCACAAACCGGGGGCCAAGAGACCCAGTACTTC
TRBV7-2	-	TRBJ2-3	-	CASRPTGFYTDTQYF	TGTGCCAGCAGGCCCACAGGGTTTTACACAGATACGCAGTATTTT